The present TCR beta chain was sequenced within a study of identifying expanded T cells in peripheral blood. The germline V and J ends were trimmed by 3 bases and 0 bases, with 8 bases remaining between them. CDR1 and CDR2 (germline): KGHSH, LQKENI. The CDR3 spans 14 residues. During the collection period, no donor immune events like infections were recorded. TCRdb keeps only in-frame clones here, not all; method: immunoSEQ multiplex PCR. The sample yields approximately 100,000 clones, 70% to 90% seen once. Study-wide findings and caveats: Over about two and four weeks, about 17 and 20 clones changed, versus 1.2 between replicates. Variance in clone template counts between approximately two-week samples significantly increased with total template count across all healthy donors.

This clone was observed once. The antigen remains unidentified. Sequencing was done on a sample of blood. The TCR sequence derives from a person aged 18-70 years in good health. V and J are TRBV18 and TRBJ1-1; possibly TRBD1 for D (5 bases). The DNA of the CDR3 is TGTGCCAGCTCACCGGGACGGGTGAACACTGAAGCTTTCTTT. Translated: CASSPGRVNTEAFF.